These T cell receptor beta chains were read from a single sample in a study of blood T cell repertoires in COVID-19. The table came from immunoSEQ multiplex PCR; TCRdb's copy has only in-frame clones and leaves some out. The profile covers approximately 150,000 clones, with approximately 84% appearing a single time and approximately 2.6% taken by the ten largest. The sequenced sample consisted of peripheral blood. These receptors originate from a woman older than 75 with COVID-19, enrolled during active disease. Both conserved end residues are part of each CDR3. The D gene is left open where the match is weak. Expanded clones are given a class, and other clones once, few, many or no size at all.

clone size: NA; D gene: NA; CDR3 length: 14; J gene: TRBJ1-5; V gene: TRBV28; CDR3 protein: CASLLGGGNQPQHF; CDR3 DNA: TGTGCCAGCCTTCTTGGGGGCGGCAATCAGCCCCAGCATTTT
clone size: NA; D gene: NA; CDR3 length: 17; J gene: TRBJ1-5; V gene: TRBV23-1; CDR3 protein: CASSQSIFRRKNQPQHF; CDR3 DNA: TGCGCCAGCAGTCAATCGATTTTCAGGAGGAAAAATCAGCCCCAGCATTTT
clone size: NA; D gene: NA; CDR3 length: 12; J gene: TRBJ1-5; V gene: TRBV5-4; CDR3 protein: CASGEGGQPQHF; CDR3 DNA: TGTGCCAGCGGGGAGGGAGGTCAGCCCCAGCATTTT
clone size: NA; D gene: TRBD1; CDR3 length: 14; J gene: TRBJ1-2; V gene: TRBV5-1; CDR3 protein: CASSQGQTGYGYTF; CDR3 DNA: TGCGCCAGCAGCCAGGGACAGACTGGCTATGGCTACACCTTC
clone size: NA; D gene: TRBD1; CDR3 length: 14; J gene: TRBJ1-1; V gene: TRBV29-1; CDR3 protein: CSDVTGTVNTEAFF; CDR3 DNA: TGCAGCGACGTTACCGGGACAGTGAACACTGAAGCTTTCTTT
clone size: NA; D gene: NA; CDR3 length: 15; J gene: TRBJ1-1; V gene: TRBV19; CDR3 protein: CASSIARGFRTEAFF; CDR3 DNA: TGTGCCAGTAGTATAGCCCGAGGGTTTCGCACTGAAGCTTTCTTT
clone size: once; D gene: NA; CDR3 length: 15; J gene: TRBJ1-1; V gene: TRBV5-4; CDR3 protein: CASSWKQGWGTEAFF; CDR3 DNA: TGTGCCAGCAGCTGGAAACAGGGCTGGGGCACTGAAGCTTTCTTT
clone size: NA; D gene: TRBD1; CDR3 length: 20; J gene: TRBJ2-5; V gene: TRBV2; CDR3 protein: CASSEGRGQGSTQYKETQYF; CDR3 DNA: TGTGCCAGCAGTGAGGGCCGGGGACAGGGGTCCACCCAATATAAAGAGACCCAGTACTTC
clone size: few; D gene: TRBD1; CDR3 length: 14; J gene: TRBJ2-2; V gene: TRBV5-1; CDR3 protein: CASRRTGPTGELFF; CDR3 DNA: TGCGCCAGCAGGCGGACAGGGCCCACCGGGGAGCTGTTTTTT
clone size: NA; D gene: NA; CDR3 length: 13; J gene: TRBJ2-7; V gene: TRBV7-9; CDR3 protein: CASSLTSSYEQYF; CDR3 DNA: TGTGCCAGCAGCTTAACATCCTCCTACGAGCAGTACTTC
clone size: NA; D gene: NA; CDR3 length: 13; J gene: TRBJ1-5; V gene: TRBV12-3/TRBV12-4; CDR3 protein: CASSQMAGWPQHF; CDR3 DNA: TGTGCCAGCAGTCAGATGGCGGGGTGGCCCCAGCATTTT
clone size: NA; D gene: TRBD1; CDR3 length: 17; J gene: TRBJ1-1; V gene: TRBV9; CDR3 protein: CASSVDATGGVMDEAFF; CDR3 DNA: TGTGCCAGCAGCGTAGATGCAACAGGGGGCGTTATGGATGAAGCTTTCTTT
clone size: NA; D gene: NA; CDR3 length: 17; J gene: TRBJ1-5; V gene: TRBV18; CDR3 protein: CASSPLEGSDSNQPQHF; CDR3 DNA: TGTGCCAGCTCACCTCTGGAGGGATCGGATAGCAATCAGCCCCAGCATTTT
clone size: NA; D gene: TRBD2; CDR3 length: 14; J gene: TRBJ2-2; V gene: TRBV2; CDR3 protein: CASSELAGVGELFF; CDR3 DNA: TGTGCCAGCAGTGAACTAGCGGGGGTCGGGGAGCTGTTTTTT
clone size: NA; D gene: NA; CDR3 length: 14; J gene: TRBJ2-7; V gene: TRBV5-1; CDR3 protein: CASSPLATSYEQYF; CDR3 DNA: TGCGCCAGCAGCCCCCTAGCGACCTCCTACGAGCAGTACTTC
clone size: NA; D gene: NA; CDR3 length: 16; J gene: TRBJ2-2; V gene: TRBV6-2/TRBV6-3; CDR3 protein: CASSYPGISYTGELFF; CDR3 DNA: TGTGCCAGCAGTTACCCCGGGATCTCCTACACCGGGGAGCTGTTTTTT
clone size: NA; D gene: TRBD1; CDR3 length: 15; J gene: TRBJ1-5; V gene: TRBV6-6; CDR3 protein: CASRKTGGVGQPQHF; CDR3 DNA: TGTGCCAGCAGAAAGACAGGGGGCGTGGGTCAGCCCCAGCATTTT
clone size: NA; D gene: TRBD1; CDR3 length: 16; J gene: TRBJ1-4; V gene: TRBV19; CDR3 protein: CASSIGTGQGFEKLFF; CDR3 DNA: TGTGCCAGTAGTATAGGGACAGGACAGGGTTTTGAAAAACTGTTTTTT
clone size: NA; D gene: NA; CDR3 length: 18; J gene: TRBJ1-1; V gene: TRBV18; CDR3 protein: CASSPLALRTDMNTEAFF; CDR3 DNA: TGTGCCAGCTCACCTCTAGCTCTTCGGACGGATATGAACACTGAAGCTTTCTTT
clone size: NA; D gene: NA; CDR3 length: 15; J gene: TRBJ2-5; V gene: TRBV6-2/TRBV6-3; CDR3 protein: CASSYSRGWGETQYF; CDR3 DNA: TGTGCCAGCAGTTACTCGAGGGGGTGGGGAGAGACCCAGTACTTC
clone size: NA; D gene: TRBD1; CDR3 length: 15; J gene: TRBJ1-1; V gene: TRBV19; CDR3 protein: CASSLPGQGFTEAFF; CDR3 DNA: TGTGCCAGTAGCCTACCGGGACAGGGCTTCACTGAAGCTTTCTTT
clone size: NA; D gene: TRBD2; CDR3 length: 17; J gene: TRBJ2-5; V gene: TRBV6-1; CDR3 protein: CASSDPTSARSGETQYF; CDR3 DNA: TGTGCCAGCAGTGACCCGACTAGCGCTCGGAGTGGAGAGACCCAGTACTTC
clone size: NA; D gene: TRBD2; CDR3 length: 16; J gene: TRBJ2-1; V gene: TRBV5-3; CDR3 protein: CARSCELAGSYNEQFF; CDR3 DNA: TGTGCCAGAAGCTGCGAGCTAGCGGGCTCCTACAATGAGCAGTTCTTC
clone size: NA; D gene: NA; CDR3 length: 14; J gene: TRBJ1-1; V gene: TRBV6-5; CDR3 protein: CASSPIGRGTEAFF; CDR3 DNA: TGTGCCAGCAGTCCAATTGGGAGGGGCACTGAAGCTTTCTTT
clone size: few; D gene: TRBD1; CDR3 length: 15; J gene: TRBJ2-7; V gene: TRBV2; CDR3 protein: CASSENPPGGYEQYF; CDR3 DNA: TGTGCCAGCAGTGAAAATCCGCCAGGGGGTTACGAGCAGTACTTC
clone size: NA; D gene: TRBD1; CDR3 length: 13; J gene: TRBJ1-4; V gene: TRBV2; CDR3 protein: CASQGEANEKLFF; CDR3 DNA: TGTGCCAGCCAGGGGGAGGCTAATGAAAAACTGTTTTTT
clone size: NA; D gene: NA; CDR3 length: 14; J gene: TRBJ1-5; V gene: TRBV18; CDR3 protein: CASSPSSRNQPQHF; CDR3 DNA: TGTGCCAGCTCACCTAGCAGCCGCAATCAGCCCCAGCATTTT
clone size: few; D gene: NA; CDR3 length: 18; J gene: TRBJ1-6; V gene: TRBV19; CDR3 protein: CASSVEGRRSGGNSPLHF; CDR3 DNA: TGTGCCAGTAGTGTGGAGGGGAGAAGATCGGGGGGAAATTCACCCCTCCACTTT
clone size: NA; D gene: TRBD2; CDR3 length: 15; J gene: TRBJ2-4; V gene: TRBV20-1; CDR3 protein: CSASTVSGYKNIQYF; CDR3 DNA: TGCAGTGCTAGTACGGTTAGCGGGTACAAAAACATTCAGTACTTC
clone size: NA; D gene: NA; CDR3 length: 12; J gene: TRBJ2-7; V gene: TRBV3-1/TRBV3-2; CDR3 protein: CASSQASYEQYF; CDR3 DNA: TGTGCCAGCAGCCAGGCAAGCTACGAGCAGTACTTC
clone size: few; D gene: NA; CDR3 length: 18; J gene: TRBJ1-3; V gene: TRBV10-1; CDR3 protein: CASSEGGGRLRSGNTIYF; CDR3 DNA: TGCGCCAGCAGTGAGGGGGGGGGACGCCTTCGCTCTGGAAACACCATATATTTT
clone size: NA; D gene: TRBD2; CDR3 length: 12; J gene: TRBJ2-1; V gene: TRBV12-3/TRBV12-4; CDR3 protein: CASSRGGREQFF; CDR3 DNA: TGTGCCAGCAGTCGGGGGGGCAGGGAGCAGTTCTTC
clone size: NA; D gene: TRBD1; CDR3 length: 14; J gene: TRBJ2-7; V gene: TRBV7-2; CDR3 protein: CASSLDGTGDEQYF; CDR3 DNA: TGTGCCAGCAGCTTAGATGGGACAGGGGACGAGCAGTACTTC
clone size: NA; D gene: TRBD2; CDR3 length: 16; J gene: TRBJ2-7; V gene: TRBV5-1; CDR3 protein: CASSAGLAGVSYEQYF; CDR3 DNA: TGCGCCAGCAGCGCGGGACTAGCGGGAGTCTCCTACGAGCAGTACTTC
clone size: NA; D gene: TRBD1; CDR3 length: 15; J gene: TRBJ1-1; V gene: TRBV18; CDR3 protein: CASSPPTGKDTEAFF; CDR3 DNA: TGTGCCAGCTCACCACCGACAGGGAAGGACACTGAAGCTTTCTTT